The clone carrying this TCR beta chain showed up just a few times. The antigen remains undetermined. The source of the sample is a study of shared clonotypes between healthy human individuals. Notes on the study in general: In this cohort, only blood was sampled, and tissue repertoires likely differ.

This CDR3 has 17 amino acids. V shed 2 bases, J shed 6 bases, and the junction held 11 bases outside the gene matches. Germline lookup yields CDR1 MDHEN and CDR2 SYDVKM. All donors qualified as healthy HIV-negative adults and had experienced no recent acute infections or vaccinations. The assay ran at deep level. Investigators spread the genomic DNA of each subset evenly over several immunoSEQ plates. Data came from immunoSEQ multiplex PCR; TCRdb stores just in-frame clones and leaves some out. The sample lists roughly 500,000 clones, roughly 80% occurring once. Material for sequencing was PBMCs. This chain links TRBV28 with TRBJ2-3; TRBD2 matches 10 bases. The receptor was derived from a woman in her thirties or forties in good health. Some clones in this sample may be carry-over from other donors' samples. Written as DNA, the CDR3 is TGTGCCAGCAGTTTAAACCGAAGCGGGAGGGGTAAGGATACGCAGTATTTT. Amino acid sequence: CASSLNRSGRGKDTQYF. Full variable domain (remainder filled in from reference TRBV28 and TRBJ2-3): DVKVTQSSRYLVKRTGEKVFLECVQDMDHENMFWYRQDPGLGLRLIYFSYDVKMKEKGDIPEGYSVSREKKERFSLILESASTNQTSMYLCASSLNRSGRGKDTQYFGPGTRLTVL.